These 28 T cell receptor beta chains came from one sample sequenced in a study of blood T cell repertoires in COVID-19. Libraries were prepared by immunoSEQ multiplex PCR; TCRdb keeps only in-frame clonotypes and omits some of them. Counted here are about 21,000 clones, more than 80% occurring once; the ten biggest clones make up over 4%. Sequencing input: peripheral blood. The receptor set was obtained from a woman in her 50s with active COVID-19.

CDR3 sequence: CASSLLNTGLASGQYF. The CDR3 coding sequence is TGTGCCAGCAGTCTGTTGAACACGGGACTAGCGAGCGGGCAGTACTTC. V and J are TRBV4-2 and TRBJ2-7; 10 bases match TRBD2. CDR1 and CDR2 (germline): LGHNA, YNFKEQ. The length of the CDR3 is 16 residues. V dropped 6 bases and J dropped 9; count of bases not matched to a gene: 17.

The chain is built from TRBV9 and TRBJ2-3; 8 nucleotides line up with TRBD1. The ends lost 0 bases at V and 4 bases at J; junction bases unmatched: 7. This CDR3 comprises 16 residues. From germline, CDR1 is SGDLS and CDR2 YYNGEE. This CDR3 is CASSVGPRGRPDTQYF. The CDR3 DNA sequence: TGTGCCAGCAGCGTAGGGCCCAGGGGGCGACCAGATACGCAGTATTTT. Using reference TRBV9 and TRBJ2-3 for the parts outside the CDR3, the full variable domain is DSGVTQTPKHLITATGQRVTLRCSPRSGDLSVYWYQQSLDQGLQFLIQYYNGEERAKGNILERFSAQQFPDLHSELNLSSLELGDSALYFCASSVGPRGRPDTQYFGPGTRLTVL.

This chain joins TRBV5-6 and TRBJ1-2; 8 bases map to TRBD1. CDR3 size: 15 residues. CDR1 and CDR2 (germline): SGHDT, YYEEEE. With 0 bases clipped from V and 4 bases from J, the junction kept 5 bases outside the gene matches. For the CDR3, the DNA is TGTGCCAGCAGCTTGGGGGACAGGAGTGTCTATGGCTACACCTTC. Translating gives CASSLGDRSVYGYTF. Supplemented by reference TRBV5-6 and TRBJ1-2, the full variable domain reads DAGVTQSPTHLIKTRGQQVTLRCSPKSGHDTVSWYQQALGQGPQFIFQYYEEEERQRGNFPDRFSGHQFPNYSSELNVNALLLGDSALYLCASSLGDRSVYGYTFGSGTRLTVV.

The CDR3 coding sequence is TGCGCCAGCAGTGGAGCCGGAGGCTCAACCGGGGAGCTGTTTTTT. Protein sequence: CASSGAGGSTGELFF. This chain uses TRBV10-2 with TRBJ2-2; D is possibly TRBD2 (5 bases). The CDR3 contains 15 residues. Trimming cost V 4 bases and J 5 bases, with 14 bases left between them. Germline CDR1 reads WSHSY; CDR2 reads SAAADI.

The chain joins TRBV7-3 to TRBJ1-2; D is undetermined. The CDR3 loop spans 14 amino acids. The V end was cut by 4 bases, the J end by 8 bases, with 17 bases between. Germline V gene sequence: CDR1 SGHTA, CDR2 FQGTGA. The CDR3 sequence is CASSSGGGGEGYTF. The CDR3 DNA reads TGTGCCAGCAGCTCGGGAGGTGGTGGTGAAGGCTACACCTTC.

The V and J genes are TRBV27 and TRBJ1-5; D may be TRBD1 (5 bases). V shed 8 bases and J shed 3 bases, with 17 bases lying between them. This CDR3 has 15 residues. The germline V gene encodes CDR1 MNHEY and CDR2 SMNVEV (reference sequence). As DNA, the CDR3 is TGTGCCAGCGGCCCGGGGAGGGGAGCCAATCAGCCCCAGCATTTT. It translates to CASGPGRGANQPQHF.

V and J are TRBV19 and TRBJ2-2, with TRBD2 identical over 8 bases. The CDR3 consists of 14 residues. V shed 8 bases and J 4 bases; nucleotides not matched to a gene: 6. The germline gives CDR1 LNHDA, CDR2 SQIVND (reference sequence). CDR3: CASSQRESTGELFF. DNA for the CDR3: TGTGCCAGTTCGCAGCGGGAGAGCACCGGGGAGCTGTTTTTT.

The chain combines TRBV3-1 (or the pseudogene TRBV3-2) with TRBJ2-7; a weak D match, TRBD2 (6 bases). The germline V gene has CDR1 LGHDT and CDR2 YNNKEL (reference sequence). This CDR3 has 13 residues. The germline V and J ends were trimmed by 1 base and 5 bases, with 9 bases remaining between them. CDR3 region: CASSQAGVDEQYF. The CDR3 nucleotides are TGTGCCAGCAGCCAAGCGGGAGTGGACGAGCAGTACTTC.

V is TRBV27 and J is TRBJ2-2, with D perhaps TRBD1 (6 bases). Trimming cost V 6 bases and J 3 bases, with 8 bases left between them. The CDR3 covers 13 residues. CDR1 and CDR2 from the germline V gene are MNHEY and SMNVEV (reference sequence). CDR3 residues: CASSHRDTGELFF. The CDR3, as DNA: TGTGCCAGCAGCCACAGGGACACCGGGGAGCTGTTTTTT.

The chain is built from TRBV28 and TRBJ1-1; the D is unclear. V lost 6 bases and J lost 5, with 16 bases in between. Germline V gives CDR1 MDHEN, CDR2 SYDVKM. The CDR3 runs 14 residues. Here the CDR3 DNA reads TGTGCCAGCAGCCTACGACGGGTGAGGACTGAAGCTTTCTTT. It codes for CASSLRRVRTEAFF.

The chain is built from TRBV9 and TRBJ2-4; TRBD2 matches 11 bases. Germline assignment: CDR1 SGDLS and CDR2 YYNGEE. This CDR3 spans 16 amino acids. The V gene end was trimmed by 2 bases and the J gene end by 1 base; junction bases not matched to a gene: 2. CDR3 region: CASSVLAGGAKNIQYF. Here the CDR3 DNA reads TGTGCCAGCAGCGTTTTAGCGGGAGGGGCCAAAAACATTCAGTACTTC.

In DNA form, the CDR3 reads TGTGCCAGCAGTTCGGACAGGGGCAGCAATCAGCCCCAGCATTTT. Amino acid sequence: CASSSDRGSNQPQHF. This rearrangement joins TRBV6-5 to TRBJ1-5; the match to TRBD1 covers 9 bases. J lost 1 base, V lost 4 bases, and 2 bases had no gene match. This CDR3 has 15 amino acids. Germline loops: CDR1 MNHEY, CDR2 SVGAGI.

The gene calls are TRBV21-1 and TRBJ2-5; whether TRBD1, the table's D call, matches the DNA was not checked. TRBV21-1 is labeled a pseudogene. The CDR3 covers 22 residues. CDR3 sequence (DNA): TGTGCCAGGAAACAGGGGACAGGGGGTGAAGACTCGATGAGACGAGGTGGTGAGACCCAGTACTTC. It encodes CARKQGTGGEDSMRRGGETQYF.

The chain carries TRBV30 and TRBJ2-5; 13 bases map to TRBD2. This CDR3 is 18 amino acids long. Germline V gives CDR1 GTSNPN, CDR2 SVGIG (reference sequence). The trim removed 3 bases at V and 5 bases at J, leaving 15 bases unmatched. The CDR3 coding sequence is TGTGCCTGGAGACGGACCGGGACTAGCGGGATAAGGGGGGAGACCCAGTACTTC. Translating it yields CAWRRTGTSGIRGETQYF.

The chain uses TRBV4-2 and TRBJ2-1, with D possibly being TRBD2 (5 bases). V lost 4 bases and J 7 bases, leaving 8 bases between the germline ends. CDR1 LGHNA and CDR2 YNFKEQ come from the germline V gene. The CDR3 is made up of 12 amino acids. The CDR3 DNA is TGTGCCAGCAGCCCCCGGAGGAATGAGCAGTTCTTC. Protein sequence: CASSPRRNEQFF.

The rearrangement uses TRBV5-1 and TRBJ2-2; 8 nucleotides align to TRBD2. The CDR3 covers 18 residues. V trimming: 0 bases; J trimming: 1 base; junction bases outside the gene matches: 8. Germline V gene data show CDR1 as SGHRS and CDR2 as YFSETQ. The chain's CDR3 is CASSLVRASGLNTGELFF. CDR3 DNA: TGCGCCAGCAGCTTGGTTAGGGCTAGCGGGCTGAACACCGGGGAGCTGTTTTTT.

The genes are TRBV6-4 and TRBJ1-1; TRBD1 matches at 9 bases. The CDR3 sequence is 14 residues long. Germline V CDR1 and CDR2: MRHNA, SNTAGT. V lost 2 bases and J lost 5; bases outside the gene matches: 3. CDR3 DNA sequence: TGTGCCAGCAGTGACACGGACAGGGGAACTGAAGCTTTCTTT. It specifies CASSDTDRGTEAFF.

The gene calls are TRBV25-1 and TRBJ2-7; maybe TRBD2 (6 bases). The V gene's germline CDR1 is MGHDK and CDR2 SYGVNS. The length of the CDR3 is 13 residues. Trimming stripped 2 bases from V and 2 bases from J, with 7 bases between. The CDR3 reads CASSEGTPYEQYF. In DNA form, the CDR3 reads TGTGCCAGCAGTGAAGGGACTCCCTACGAGCAGTACTTC.

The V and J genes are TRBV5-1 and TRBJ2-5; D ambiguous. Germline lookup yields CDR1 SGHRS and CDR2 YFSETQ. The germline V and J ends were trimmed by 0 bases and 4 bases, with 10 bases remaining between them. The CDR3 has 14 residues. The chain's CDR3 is CASSLVETPETQYF. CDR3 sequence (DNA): TGCGCCAGCAGCTTGGTGGAGACCCCAGAGACCCAGTACTTC.

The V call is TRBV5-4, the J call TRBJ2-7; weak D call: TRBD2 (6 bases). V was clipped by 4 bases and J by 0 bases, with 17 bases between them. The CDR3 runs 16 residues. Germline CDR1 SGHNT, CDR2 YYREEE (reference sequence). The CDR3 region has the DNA TGTGCCAGCAGCCCCTCGGGACTCTCTAGCTCCTACGAGCAGTACTTC. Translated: CASSPSGLSSSYEQYF.

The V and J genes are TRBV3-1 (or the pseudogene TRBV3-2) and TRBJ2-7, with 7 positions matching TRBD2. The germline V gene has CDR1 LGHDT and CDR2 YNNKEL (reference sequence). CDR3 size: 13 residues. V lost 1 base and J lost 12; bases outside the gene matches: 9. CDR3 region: CASSQVRAGVAYF. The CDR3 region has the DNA TGTGCCAGCAGCCAAGTCCGGGCGGGAGTAGCGTACTTC.

The CDR3 region has the DNA TGCAGTGCTACATTTCAAGAGACCCAGTACTTC. Protein: CSATFQETQYF. The rearrangement links TRBV20-1 to TRBJ2-5; no clear D gene. The CDR3 length is 11 residues. CDR1 and CDR2 (germline): DFQATT, SNEGSKA (reference sequence). Trimming removed 4 bases from V and 2 bases from J, with 5 bases in between.

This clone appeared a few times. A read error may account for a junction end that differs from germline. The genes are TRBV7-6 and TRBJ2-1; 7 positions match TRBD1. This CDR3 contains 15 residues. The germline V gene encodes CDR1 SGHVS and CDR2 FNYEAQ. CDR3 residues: CASSLAPDRSNEQFF. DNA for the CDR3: TGTGCCAGCAGCCTAGCACCGGACAGGAGCAATGAGCAGTTCTTC. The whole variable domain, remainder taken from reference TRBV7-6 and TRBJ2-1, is GAGVSQSPRYKVTKRGQDVALRCDPISGHVSLYWYRQALGQGPEFLTYFNYEAQQDKSGLPNDRFSAERPEGSISTLTIQRTEQRDSAMYRCASSLAPDRSNEQFFGPGTRLTVL.

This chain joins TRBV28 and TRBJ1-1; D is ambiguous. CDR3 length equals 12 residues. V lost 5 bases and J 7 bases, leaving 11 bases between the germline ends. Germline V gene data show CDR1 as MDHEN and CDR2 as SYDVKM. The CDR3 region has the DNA TGTGCCAGCAGTCCCTCGGGGAATGAAGCTTTCTTT. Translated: CASSPSGNEAFF.

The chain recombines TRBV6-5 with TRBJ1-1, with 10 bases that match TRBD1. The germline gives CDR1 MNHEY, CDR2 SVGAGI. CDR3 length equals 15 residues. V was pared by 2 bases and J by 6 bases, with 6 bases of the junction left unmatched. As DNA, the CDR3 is TGTGCCAGCAGTTACGCGACAGGGGGCGGCTCTGAAGCTTTCTTT. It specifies CASSYATGGGSEAFF.

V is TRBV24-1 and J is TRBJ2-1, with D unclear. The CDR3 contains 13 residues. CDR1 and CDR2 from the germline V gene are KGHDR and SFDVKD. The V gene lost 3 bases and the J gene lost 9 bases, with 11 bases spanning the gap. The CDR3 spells CATSDTPSFEQFF. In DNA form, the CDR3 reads TGTGCCACCAGTGATACCCCCAGTTTTGAGCAGTTCTTC.

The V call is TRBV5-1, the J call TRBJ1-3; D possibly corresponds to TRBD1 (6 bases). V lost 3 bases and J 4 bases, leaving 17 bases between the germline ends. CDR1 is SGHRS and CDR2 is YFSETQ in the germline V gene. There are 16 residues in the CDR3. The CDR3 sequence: CASSSQSQGYGNTIYF. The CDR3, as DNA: TGCGCCAGCAGCTCCCAGTCACAGGGCTACGGAAACACCATATATTTT.

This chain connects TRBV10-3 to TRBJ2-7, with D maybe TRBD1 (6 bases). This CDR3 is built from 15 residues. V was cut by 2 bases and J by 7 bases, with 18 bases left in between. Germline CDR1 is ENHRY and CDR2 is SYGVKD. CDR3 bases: TGTGCCATCAGTGAGACGGGATGGACAGATGAGGAGCAGTACTTC. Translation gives CAISETGWTDEEQYF.